The TCR beta chain under discussion was sequenced for a study of beta chain features in type 1 diabetes (dated by TCRdb to about 2018). Background on the whole study: No differences in mean age, gender distribution, total cell number or subset yield were found between patients and healthy donors. A total of over 95,000,000 sorted cells were examined across all samples, and RNA yield correlated strongly with the number of cells per subset. The study compared the TCRB repertoires of sorted circulating CD4+ T cell subsets in recently diagnosed type 1 diabetes patients with those in matched healthy donors. Regulatory and stem cell-like memory subsets were isolated from only 8 patients and roughly 8 healthy donors, whereas naive and central memory subsets came from all 30 or so donors.

General findings and caveats noted by the study authors: Shorter templates might be favored by PCR, yet because patient and control samples were amplified and corrected together, any such skew would affect both groups equally. At VDJ recombination sites, type 1 diabetes patients had fewer insertions and more deleted nucleotides, which implies abnormalities in thymic rearrangement. Because small numbers of individuals were included in the HLA sub-analyses, any influence of HLA type on TCRB rearrangement was left unresolved. In all four CD4+ subsets, TCRB CDR3 length was moderately but significantly shorter in type 1 diabetes patients. Naive, central memory and regulatory TCRB repertoires appeared to be more alike among patients than among healthy donors. Because cDNA rather than genomic DNA was sequenced, highly expressing activated cells could have been over-represented, although no difference in activation and CD3 levels was found between groups.

From each donor, a single peripheral blood sample of around 0.12 L on average was drawn into heparinised tubes. A BD FACSAria II and a panel including CD45RO, CCR7, CD25, CD127, CD95 and CD27 were used to sort naive, central memory, regulatory and stem cell-like memory CD4+ T cells. A purity above 98% was achieved for all sorted populations. Right away, PBMCs were isolated by Lymphoprep density gradient centrifugation and were stained directly, with no culture step. So that batch effects would be minimized, each experiment stained and sorted samples in pairs, pairing one healthy donor with one patient. Sequences SGHTA (CDR1) and FQGNSA (CDR2) are obtained from the germline V gene. Its CDR3 holds 14 amino acids, cysteine through phenylalanine. Just CDR3 DNA is preserved here, 42 bases in frame from base 1. V gives up 1 base and J gives up 2 bases, and the segment between their germline ends measures 6 bases.

This clone was recorded a few times. Its antigen is currently not known. No base qualities exist here, and no much larger clone lies one base off it. The entire isolated RNA was reverse transcribed using the High Capacity cDNA Reverse Transcription Kit, and thus expressed TCRB transcripts were sequenced. Deep immunoSEQ sequencing was performed on naive, central memory and regulatory T cell samples, with an average of roughly 3.6 million total reads per sample. Sorted cells were lysed in RLT buffer and RNA was extracted with DNase-treated RNeasy Micro or Mini kits, depending on cell number. Each cell subset was processed separately to prevent cross-contamination, with patient and healthy donor samples processed together. The immunoSEQ multiplex PCR was used to amplify TCRB sequences from cDNA, yielding 87-bp fragments that span the CDR3 region. The amplicons were sequenced using the Illumina HiSeq platform. The original methods were these. PCR bias was computationally corrected using synthetic template baselines, reads within Hamming distance 2 were collapsed, and singletons that could not be merged were discarded. Reads were aligned against IMGT to assign V, D and J genes, CDR3 length and insertions or deletions at six rearrangement sites. Within each subset, clonotype counts were normalized to the number of sorted cells before true diversity and Gini coefficients were calculated with the tcR R package. The overlap coefficient, calculated on TCRB nucleotide sequences, was used to measure repertoire sharing. As a proxy for the pre-selection repertoire, out-of-frame TCRB sequences from naive cells were analyzed. Entries here come from immuneACCESS through TCRdb and include only in-frame sequences with V and J called. Some clones fail to appear in such tables; in the studies checked, an unresolved V gene covers under half of the shortfall, and the cause of the remainder is unknown. That table is the source of V, J and clone size, and D and trimming were worked out from the DNA. A total of about 640,000 clones appear in this sample, around an eighth of them only once. The top ten clones comprise more than 0.09% of the sample.

The clonotype was recovered from a man aged 30-40 years with type 1 diabetes. The sequence links TRBV7-2 to TRBJ2-1, with no confident D gene call. The sample comprised naive CD4+ T cells from blood. Sample cell subset or site, as interpreted from the label and publication: true naive CD4+ T cells. The CDR3 protein: CASSLVPPYNEQFF. The DNA sequence follows: TGTGCCAGCAGCTTAGTCCCCCCCTACAATGAGCAGTTCTTC. Beyond the CDR3, the reference TRBV7-2 and TRBJ2-1 genes provide the residues; the full variable domain reads: GAGVSQSPSNKVTEKGKDVELRCDPISGHTALYWYRQSLGQGLEFLIYFQGNSAPDKSGLPSDRFSAERTGGSVSTLTIQRTQQEDSAVYLCASSLVPPYNEQFFGPGTRLTVL.